Described below is a single T cell receptor (beta chain) sequence and its context. What it binds is not known. These data originate in a study of cytomegalovirus exposure and HLA in healthy donors. Findings and caveats of the study: By HLA locus, TCR association rates varied in a later analysis, with DRB1 showing the most and HLA-C the fewest. What a later analysis showed was that several of the most significant clusters appeared linked to common viral pathogens.

V lost 5 bases, J lost 5 bases, and 18 bases lay in between. The CDR3 length is 15 residues. Germline CDR1 reads SEHNR; CDR2 reads FQNEAQ (reference sequence). Use of 60 Vbeta and 13 Jbeta primers characterized the PCR. Only in-frame clones appear in the TCRdb table, and some are missing; sequencing was by immunoSEQ multiplex PCR. The data contain about 100,000 clones, about 82% of them singletons. Sequencing was done on a sample of PBMCs. The receptor was derived from a young man in good health and CMV-seronegative. The V and J genes are TRBV7-9 and TRBJ2-5; D might be TRBD2 (7 bases). This CDR3 reads CASSAGAPGGETQYF. The CDR3 bases are TGTGCCAGCAGCGCGGGGGCCCCTGGAGGGGAGACCCAGTACTTC.